Below are 14 T cell receptor beta chains sequenced from a single sample in a study of T-cell reconstitution after alpha-beta-depleted transplantation in children (dated by TCRdb to 2016 to 2017). According to the study, the label for this sample's treatment or condition signals: allogeneic hematopoietic cell transplantation with graft depleted of TCRalphabeta T cells and CD19 B cells. Receptor amplification or capture employed PCR. TCRdb shows the sequencer as Illumina HiSeq 2500. Molecular barcoding was employed in the preparation of TCR libraries, with unique molecular identifiers being used to normalize TCRbeta repertoire quantification. TCRdb trimmed public reads at Q25 via fastp, called clones via MiXCR and kept in-frame beta chains. Identical CDR3 protein sequences are pooled into one entry, listed with their most common genes and DNA. The sample table shows approximately 500,000 distinct CDR3 sequences, and about 10% are seen once. The ten largest clones represent around 2% of the sample.

The input for sequencing was PBMCs, taken before TCRalphabeta/CD19-depleted stem cell transplant. These receptors originate from a child aged 2 to 15 with inherited bone marrow failure, due to receive a stem cell transplant.

This clonotype has a count of ten or more. This chain connects TRBV4-2 to TRBJ2-1, with 7 positions matching TRBD2. Germline trimming cut 1 base from V and 2 bases from J; bases unmatched to any gene: 5. The CDR3 runs to 16 residues. Germline CDR1 reads LGHNA; CDR2 reads YNFKEQ. The CDR3 nucleotides are TGTGCCAGCAGCCAAGGGGAGCGGGAAGCCTACAATGAGCAGTTCTTC. Translated, it gives CASSQGEREAYNEQFF.

This clonotype was counted many times. This sequence joins TRBV30 and TRBJ1-2; D is ambiguous. Trimming removed 3 bases at V and 5 bases at J, with 4 bases between. Germline V gene sequence: CDR1 GTSNPN, CDR2 SVGIG (reference sequence). This CDR3 spans 10 amino acids. The CDR3: CAWREYGYTF. Here the CDR3 DNA reads TGTGCCTGGAGGGAATATGGCTACACCTTC.

This chain joins TRBV29-1 and TRBJ2-2; 12 bases agree with TRBD1. CDR1 SQVTM and CDR2 ANQGSEA come from the germline V gene. J lost 1 base, V lost 4 bases, and 10 bases had no gene match. The CDR3 length is 18 residues. The CDR3 region is CSVVAGQGANQNTGELFF. The CDR3 nucleotides read TGCAGCGTTGTGGCGGGACAGGGGGCTAACCAGAACACCGGGGAGCTGTTTTTT.

This clonotype was seen repeatedly, ten times or more. DNA of the CDR3: TGTGCCAGCAGTTTCCGGCTAGCGGGACTGGAGACCCAGTACTTC. This codes for CASSFRLAGLETQYF. The chain carries TRBV12-3 or TRBV12-4 and TRBJ2-5; 9 bases fit TRBD2. After removal of 3 bases from V and 5 bases from J, the junction contained 7 bases not matched to a gene. The CDR3 sequence is 15 residues long.

This clonotype was recorded at least ten times. The V gene is TRBV6-1, the J gene TRBJ1-5; maybe TRBD1 (5 bases). Germline CDR1 reads MNHNS; CDR2 reads SASEGT. Between the trimmed V and J ends, which lost 5 bases and 0 bases, there was a span of 17 bases. The CDR3 covers 17 residues. The CDR3 is CASSPRQRIYSNQPQHF. CDR3 nucleotide sequence: TGTGCCAGCAGTCCCCGACAGAGGATATATAGCAATCAGCCCCAGCATTTT.

The gene calls are TRBV28 and TRBJ2-5; maybe TRBD2 (5 bases). The ends were cut back, 6 bases at V and 5 bases at J, with 22 bases in the middle. The length of the CDR3 is 16 residues. In germline, CDR1 is MDHEN, CDR2 SYDVKM. CDR3 in DNA: TGTGCCAGCAGCCCCTTAGGGCCGACCACGGGGGAGACCCAGTACTTC. Protein: CASSPLGPTTGETQYF.

Many counts were recorded for this clonotype. The chain is built from TRBV6-2 or TRBV6-3 and TRBJ2-5; D is uncertain. CDR3 length: 15 amino acids. CDR1 and CDR2 (germline): MNHEY, SVGEGT. V was shortened by 0 bases and J by 2 bases, with 10 bases between the two germline ends. The CDR3 reads CASSYSMWKQETQYF. CDR3 sequence (DNA): TGTGCCAGCAGTTACTCGATGTGGAAGCAAGAGACCCAGTACTTC.

In this sample, this clonotype turned up a few times. The chain recombines TRBV7-9 with TRBJ1-2; D unresolved. V was cut by 5 bases and J by 3 bases, with 10 bases left in between. CDR3 length: 13 amino acids. The germline V gene has CDR1 SEHNR and CDR2 FQNEAQ (reference sequence). The CDR3 loop is CASSPTLYYGYTF. The CDR3 DNA sequence: TGTGCCAGCAGCCCTACACTTTACTATGGCTACACCTTC.

The chain recombines TRBV3-1 with TRBJ1-6; a weak D match, TRBD1 (6 bases). The CDR3 sequence is 18 residues long. V was clipped by 6 bases and J by 0 bases, with 18 bases between them. Germline CDR1 LGHDT, CDR2 YNNKEL (reference sequence). CDR3 in DNA: TGTGCCAGCAGTTTTCTTACAGGGCTGAGCTCCTATAATTCACCCCTCCACTTT. Encoded protein: CASSFLTGLSSYNSPLHF.

This clonotype was recorded many times. The V and J genes are TRBV12-3 or TRBV12-4 and TRBJ1-5; D remains ambiguous. The CDR3 totals 15 residues. Trimming cost V 6 bases and J 0 bases, with 12 bases left between them. The CDR3: CASSQGLNSNQPQHF. Written as DNA, the CDR3 is TGTGCCAGCAGCCAAGGACTAAATAGCAATCAGCCCCAGCATTTT.

This clonotype has ten or more counts. One end of the junction is discordant with germline, which a read error may explain. V gene TRBV20-1 combines with J gene TRBJ2-2; 10 bases agree with TRBD2. The CDR3 loop spans 16 amino acids. CDR1 and CDR2 from the germline V gene are DFQATT and SNEGSKA (reference sequence). DNA for the CDR3: TGCAGCGCTAGTATCCAACTAGCGGGAAACACCGGGGAGCTGTTTTTT. Amino acids: CSASIQLAGNTGELFF.

This clonotype was seen only a few times. The chain joins TRBV7-9 to TRBJ1-5; maybe TRBD1 (5 bases). This CDR3 comprises 14 residues. CDR1 and CDR2 from the germline V gene are SEHNR and FQNEAQ (reference sequence). The V end was cut by 6 bases, the J end by 3 bases, with 12 bases between. CDR3: CASSPGGVNQPQHF. Here the CDR3 DNA reads TGTGCCAGCAGTCCCGGGGGGGTCAATCAGCCCCAGCATTTT. Variable domain in full (rest from reference TRBV7-9 and TRBJ1-5): DTGVSQNPRHKITKRGQNVTFRCDPISEHNRLYWYRQTLGQGPEFLTYFQNEAQLEKSRLLSDRFSAERPKGSFSTLEIQRTEQGDSAMYLCASSPGGVNQPQHFGDGTRLSIL.

This clonotype was seen repeatedly, ten times or more. The CDR3 spells CASRSAESSYEQYF. The DNA of the CDR3 is TGCGCCAGCAGATCAGCGGAGAGCTCCTACGAGCAGTACTTC. The chain is built from TRBV5-1 and TRBJ2-7, with a weak D call TRBD2 (5 bases). The V gene lost 5 bases and the J gene lost 0 bases, with 12 bases spanning the gap. The CDR3 extends over 14 amino acids. Germline V lookup: CDR1 SGHRS, CDR2 YFSETQ.

Ten or more counts support this clonotype. The rearrangement uses TRBV28 and TRBJ1-1; D is unresolved. The V gene lost 3 bases and the J gene lost 1 base, with 3 bases spanning the gap. The CDR3 is 12 amino acids. From germline, CDR1 is MDHEN and CDR2 SYDVKM. CDR3 protein: CASSFKNTEAFF. As DNA, the CDR3 is TGTGCCAGCAGTTTTAAGAACACTGAAGCTTTCTTT.